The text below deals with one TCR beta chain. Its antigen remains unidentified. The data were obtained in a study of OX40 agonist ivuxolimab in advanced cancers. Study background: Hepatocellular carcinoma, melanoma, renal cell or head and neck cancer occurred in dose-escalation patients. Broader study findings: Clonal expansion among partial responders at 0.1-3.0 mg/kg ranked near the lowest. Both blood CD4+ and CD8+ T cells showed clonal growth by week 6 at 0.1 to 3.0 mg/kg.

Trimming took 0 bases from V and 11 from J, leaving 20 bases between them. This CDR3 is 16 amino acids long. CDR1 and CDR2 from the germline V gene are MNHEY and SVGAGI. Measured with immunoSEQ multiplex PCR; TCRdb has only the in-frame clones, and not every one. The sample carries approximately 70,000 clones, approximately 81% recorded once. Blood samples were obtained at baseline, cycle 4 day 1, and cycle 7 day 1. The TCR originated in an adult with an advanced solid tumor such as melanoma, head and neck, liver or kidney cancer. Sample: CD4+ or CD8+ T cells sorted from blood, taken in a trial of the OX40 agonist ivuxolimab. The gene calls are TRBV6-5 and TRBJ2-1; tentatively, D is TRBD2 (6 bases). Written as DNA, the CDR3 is TGTGCCAGCAGTTACTCTTTAGCGACACTCGGGGGTCAGCAGTTCTTC. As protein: CASSYSLATLGGQQFF.